Below are 13 T cell receptor beta chains sequenced from a single sample in a study of T cell repertoires in cytomegalovirus infection. MiXCR was run by TCRdb on the reads, yielding one entry per CDR3 protein. The table lists 300,000 or so distinct CDR3 sequences, about 9.1% of them singletons. The sample was PBMCs. These TCRs come from a human donor in good health (CMV status not recorded). Some clones in this sample may be carry-over from other donors' samples.

This clonotype was seen ten or more times. The V call is TRBV7-2, the J call TRBJ1-5; 11 nucleotides line up with TRBD1. The CDR3 covers 14 residues. Germline values: CDR1 SGHTA, CDR2 FQGNSA. The J segment lost 6 bases and the V segment lost 5 bases, leaving 3 bases of the junction unmatched. As DNA, the CDR3 is TGTGCCAGCAGCCCTGGGACAGGGGGTCAGCCCCAGCATTTT. Its translation: CASSPGTGGQPQHF.

This clonotype was seen ten or more times. The V and J genes are TRBV7-9 and TRBJ2-2; D is tentatively TRBD1 or TRBD2 (5 bases each). The V and J ends lost 5 bases and 6 bases respectively, with 16 bases between them. The CDR3 runs 15 residues. CDR1 is SEHNR and CDR2 is FQNEAQ in the germline V gene (reference sequence). Written as DNA, the CDR3 is TGTGCCAGCAGCCCCGACGGGGCCCCCCCCGGGGAGCTGTTTTTT. It yields the protein CASSPDGAPPGELFF.

The V call is TRBV6-1, the J call TRBJ2-5; TRBD1 aligns across 7 bases. Germline V gene lookup returns CDR1 MNHNS and CDR2 SASEGT. Unmatched junction bases numbered 17, after V lost 4 bases and J lost 6 bases. The CDR3 runs 17 residues. Written as DNA, the CDR3 is TGTGCCAGCAGTGCACAACCAGGAGGAAGGGGGCGGAAGACCCAGTACTTC. This translates into CASSAQPGGRGRKTQYF.

This clonotype was seen many times. V is TRBV19 and J is TRBJ2-7, with TRBD1 identical over 10 bases. CDR3 length equals 14 residues. V lost 3 bases and J lost 3; bases outside the gene matches: 2. Per the germline V gene, CDR1 is LNHDA and CDR2 is SQIVND (reference sequence). This chain's CDR3 is CASSIGTGDYEQYF. CDR3 nucleotides: TGTGCCAGTAGTATCGGGACAGGGGACTACGAGCAGTACTTC.

The V call is TRBV29-1, the J call TRBJ1-5; perhaps TRBD1 as D (5 bases). CDR1 is SQVTM and CDR2 is ANQGSEA in the germline V gene. V lost 3 bases to trimming and J lost 4 bases, with 13 bases between them. CDR3 length: 14 residues. The CDR3 here is CSVDGGGINQPQHF. CDR3 sequence (DNA): TGCAGCGTTGACGGGGGGGGGATTAATCAGCCCCAGCATTTT.

In nucleotides, the CDR3 is TGTGCCAGCAGCTTAGCCAGCGGGGTAGGAGATGAGCAGTTCTTC. Translated, it gives CASSLASGVGDEQFF. This sequence joins TRBV7-9 and TRBJ2-1; 7 bases align to TRBD2. CDR1 and CDR2 (germline): SEHNR, FQNEAQ (reference sequence). Trimming took 0 bases from V and 8 from J; bases not matched to a gene: 7. The CDR3 runs 15 residues.

This clonotype was observed a handful of times. The chain combines TRBV5-1 with TRBJ2-2; D unresolved. The germline V and J ends were trimmed by 5 bases and 0 bases, with 14 bases remaining between them. The CDR3 consists of 16 residues. Germline V gives CDR1 SGHRS, CDR2 YFSETQ. CDR3: CASSLDLFANTGELFF. The CDR3 nucleotides are TGCGCCAGCAGTCTAGACCTATTCGCGAACACCGGGGAGCTGTTTTTT.

This clonotype has ten or more counts. The gene calls are TRBV12-3 or TRBV12-4 and TRBJ1-4, with D perhaps TRBD1 (6 bases). The length of the CDR3 is 17 residues. V was shortened by 5 bases and J by 8 bases, with 24 bases between the two germline ends. CDR3 coding DNA: TGTGCCAGCAGTGATGGGACATGGTATCCCTCGGACGAAAAACTGTTTTTT. Protein product: CASSDGTWYPSDEKLFF.

This clonotype was seen ten or more times. V is TRBV6-1 and J is TRBJ1-5; D not resolved. The CDR3 has 13 residues. The V end was cut by 4 bases, the J end by 4 bases, with 8 bases between. Germline V gene sequence: CDR1 MNHNS, CDR2 SASEGT. The CDR3 reads CASSGTGNQPQHF. For the CDR3, the DNA is TGTGCCAGCAGTGGGACGGGGAATCAGCCCCAGCATTTT.

This clonotype was recorded many times. The chain joins TRBV5-1 to TRBJ2-7; the match to TRBD1 covers 7 bases. The J segment lost 6 bases and the V segment lost 0 bases, leaving 0 bases of the junction unmatched. The germline V gene encodes CDR1 SGHRS and CDR2 YFSETQ. This CDR3 is built from 12 residues. The CDR3 sequence is CASSLGQGEQYV. The CDR3 DNA sequence: TGCGCCAGCAGCTTGGGACAGGGCGAGCAGTACGTC.

This clonotype was picked up many times. The rearrangement joins TRBV7-6 to TRBJ2-2; 7 nucleotides match TRBD2. The V gene end was trimmed by 5 bases and the J gene end by 2 bases; junction bases not matched to a gene: 8. The CDR3 totals 16 residues. Germline lookup yields CDR1 SGHVS and CDR2 FNYEAQ. CDR3 sequence (DNA): TGTGCCAGCAGCCCCCGTCTAGCGGAAAACACCGGGGAGCTGTTTTTT. It translates to CASSPRLAENTGELFF.

The rearrangement uses TRBV6-6 and TRBJ2-1; 10 bases agree with TRBD1. CDR1 and CDR2 from the germline V gene are MNHNY and SVGAGI (reference sequence). This CDR3 spans 15 amino acids. J gave up 9 bases and V 7 bases, and 12 bases lay outside the gene matches. The CDR3: CASKDTGQGRGEQFF. In DNA, the CDR3 is TGTGCCAGCAAAGATACGGGACAGGGGAGGGGTGAGCAGTTCTTC.

This clonotype came up many times. The chain has TRBV19 and TRBJ2-5; perhaps TRBD1 as D (5 bases). The CDR3 spans 14 residues. In germline, CDR1 is LNHDA, CDR2 SQIVND (reference sequence). Between the trimmed V and J ends, which lost 3 bases and 3 bases, there was a span of 11 bases. CDR3 region: CASSISTDKETQYF. CDR3 DNA: TGTGCCAGTAGTATCTCGACAGATAAAGAGACCCAGTACTTC.